This T cell receptor (beta chain) was recovered during a study of vaccination effects on CD4 cells after COVID-19. The study's findings and limits: Clones that were induced by infection or by vaccine showed marked contraction late after vaccination. The authors studied few convalescent patients and collected no early post-infection timepoints.

Germline loops: CDR1 SGHKS, CDR2 YYEKEE (reference sequence). The V end was cut by 4 bases, the J end by 6 bases, with 27 bases between. CDR3 size: 18 residues. Remarks on this clone: Its specificity is unknown.

Expansion of antigen-specific CD4+ T cells with viral peptide pools was carried out by the ViraFEST assay before sequencing. CD4+ T cells were isolated after about nine days of culture. The healthy vaccine recipients, who had no prior SARS-CoV-2 infection, showed negative nucleocapsid antibodies. After 1.5 million to 2 million PBMC were placed in each well, they were cultured with about 10 IU/ml IL-2 and 10 ug/ml peptides. TCRdb keeps only in-frame clones here, not all; method: immunoSEQ multiplex PCR. The sample holds about 63,000 clones, about 79% seen once. The chain joins TRBV5-5 to TRBJ2-3, with D perhaps given as TRBD1 or TRBD2 (6 bases each). This receptor was taken from a human donor who received a COVID-19 vaccine. Sequenced material: CD4+ T cells from PBMCs cultured with HCoV-OC43 spike peptides, taken before COVID-19 vaccination. Subset specified: HCoV-OC43 spike overlapping peptide pool stimulation. In DNA form, the CDR3 reads TGTGCCAGCAGCCCGGGAGCGAACAGGGAAGGTTGGGCGGATACGCAGTATTTT. Its protein is CASSPGANREGWADTQYF.